Listed here are 30 T cell receptor beta chains from one sample, sequenced in a study of cytomegalovirus exposure and HLA in healthy donors. PCR employed 60 Vbeta and 13 Jbeta primers. The assay was immunoSEQ multiplex PCR, and TCRdb's table has in-frame clones only and misses some. This sample has hundreds of thousands of clones, with about 90% found just once. The material sequenced was PBMCs. The receptors here all came from a woman aged 18-29 years in good health and CMV-seronegative.

This chain links TRBV29-1 with TRBJ1-1; possibly TRBD1 for D (5 bases). V lost 5 bases and J lost 3, with 16 bases in between. CDR3 length equals 14 residues. The germline V gene has CDR1 SQVTM and CDR2 ANQGSEA. For the CDR3, the DNA is TGCAGCGTTTGTGGGGCAGGGTGGGACACTGAAGCTTTCTTT. As protein: CSVCGAGWDTEAFF.

This clone has more than one count but fewer than ten. The chain carries TRBV5-4 and TRBJ2-1; D perhaps matches TRBD1 (6 bases). Trimming took off 4 bases at V and 3 bases at J, with 8 bases between the two ends. Germline loops: CDR1 SGHNT, CDR2 YYREEE (reference sequence). This CDR3 is built from 13 residues. CDR3 protein: CASSQGHYNEQFF. CDR3 coding DNA: TGTGCCAGCAGCCAGGGACACTACAATGAGCAGTTCTTC.

The chain uses TRBV19 and TRBJ2-1; TRBD2 matches at 9 bases. Germline V CDR1 and CDR2: LNHDA, SQIVND (reference sequence). The CDR3 is 15 residues long. V dropped 3 bases and J dropped 6; count of bases not matched to a gene: 6. The chain's CDR3 is CASSIFSGGLNEQFF. The CDR3 nucleotides are TGTGCCAGTAGTATTTTCAGCGGGGGGCTCAATGAGCAGTTCTTC.

The genes are TRBV10-3 and TRBJ2-1, with 7 bases aligning to TRBD2. J gave up 7 bases and V 2 bases, and 8 bases lay outside the gene matches. The CDR3 consists of 15 residues. The germline V gene has CDR1 ENHRY and CDR2 SYGVKD. The CDR3 protein is CAISEQRGTPNEQFF. In DNA, the CDR3 is TGTGCCATCAGTGAGCAGCGGGGTACGCCGAATGAGCAGTTCTTC.

This sequence joins TRBV29-1 and TRBJ2-1; 9 nucleotides align to TRBD2. There are 14 residues in the CDR3. Unmatched junction bases numbered 11, after V lost 6 bases and J lost 8 bases. The germline CDR1 and CDR2 sequences are SQVTM and ANQGSEA. This chain's CDR3 is CSVGTSTQRDEQFF. The CDR3 coding sequence is TGCAGCGTGGGGACTAGCACCCAACGCGATGAGCAGTTCTTC.

Only one count was recorded for this clone. This chain joins TRBV5-8 and TRBJ2-7; 8 bases match TRBD1. Germline CDR1 and CDR2: SGHTS and YDEGEE. Losses at the gene ends were 3 bases for V and 1 base for J; bases not matched to a gene: 12. CDR3 length: 17 amino acids. The chain's CDR3 is CASSSDKDRVPSYEQYF. The DNA of the CDR3 is TGTGCCAGCAGCTCAGACAAGGACAGGGTTCCATCCTACGAGCAGTACTTC.

The chain has TRBV7-6 and TRBJ1-6; D is possibly TRBD1 (6 bases). This CDR3 has 13 amino acids. CDR1 is SGHVS and CDR2 is FNYEAQ in the germline V gene. V was cut by 4 bases and J by 8 bases, with 9 bases left in between. The CDR3 DNA reads as TGTGCCAGCAGCTCTGCAGGGGATTCACCCCTCCACTTT. Translation gives CASSSAGDSPLHF.

About this clone itself: This sample includes further DNA sequences coding for the same CDR3. This rearrangement joins TRBV5-4 to TRBJ1-3; D ambiguous. Germline loops: CDR1 SGHNT, CDR2 YYREEE (reference sequence). Between the trimmed V and J ends, which lost 1 base and 4 bases, there was a span of 9 bases. The CDR3 has 14 amino acids. CDR3 amino acids: CASSLYAGGNTIYF. The CDR3 bases are TGTGCCAGCAGCTTGTACGCGGGAGGAAACACCATATATTTT.

The chain combines TRBV5-1 with TRBJ2-5; D is possibly TRBD2 (6 bases). V was pared by 5 bases and J by 4 bases, with 18 bases between. Germline CDR1 reads SGHRS; CDR2 reads YFSETQ. The CDR3 covers 15 residues. CDR3 in DNA: TGCGCCAGCAGGGATGGAGGGGTAGCATCAGAGACCCAGTACTTC. Encoded protein: CASRDGGVASETQYF.

CDR3 in amino acids: CASSEGTSGITDTQYF. Written as DNA, the CDR3 is TGTGCCAGCAGTGAGGGGACTAGCGGAATCACAGATACGCAGTATTTT. V gene TRBV2 combines with J gene TRBJ2-3, with 11 bases matching TRBD2. The CDR3 runs to 16 residues. Per germline, CDR1 SNHLY and CDR2 FYNNEI. V dropped 3 bases and J dropped 2; count of bases not matched to a gene: 4.

The V and J genes are TRBV5-1 and TRBJ2-1; TRBD1 matches 9 bases. Germline V lookup: CDR1 SGHRS, CDR2 YFSETQ. This CDR3 has 14 amino acids. With V trimmed by 4 bases and J by 7 bases, 6 bases remained unmatched. The CDR3 spells CASSTGQGSNEQFF. CDR3 DNA: TGCGCCAGCAGCACAGGACAGGGGTCGAATGAGCAGTTCTTC.

This clone has only one observation. The chain recombines TRBV6-1 with TRBJ1-3; maybe TRBD1 (6 bases). Germline V lookup: CDR1 MNHNS, CDR2 SASEGT. Trimming removed 5 bases from V and 0 bases from J, with 11 bases in between. The CDR3 is 15 residues long. The CDR3 region has the DNA TGTGCCAGCAGTCCCGACAGGAGCTCTGGAAACACCATATATTTT. Amino acid sequence: CASSPDRSSGNTIYF.

This chain joins TRBV28 and TRBJ1-4, with 9 bases fitting TRBD1. The CDR3 is 16 residues long. V shed 11 bases and J 2 bases; nucleotides not matched to a gene: 12. Germline values: CDR1 MDHEN, CDR2 SYDVKM. Here the CDR3 DNA reads TGTGCCGTACTAACAGGGGGCGTCATCACTAATGAAAAACTGTTTTTT. It translates to CAVLTGGVITNEKLFF.

This chain connects TRBV11-2 to TRBJ1-1; TRBD1 might be the D (5 bases). The V gene lost 0 bases and the J gene lost 5 bases, with 13 bases spanning the gap. Germline-derived CDR1 and CDR2 are SGHAT and FQNNGV. The CDR3 has 15 amino acids. CDR3 DNA sequence: TGTGCCAGCAGCTTAGATTATGGGGGGATTACTGAAGCTTTCTTT. This codes for CASSLDYGGITEAFF.

V is TRBV25-1 and J is TRBJ1-1; weak D call: TRBD1 (5 bases). Germline CDR1 MGHDK, CDR2 SYGVNS. CDR3 length: 11 residues. With 8 bases removed from V and 5 bases from J, the gap between germline ends came to 9 bases. Written as DNA, the CDR3 is TGTGCCAGCCGTAGGGGAACTGAAGCTTTCTTT. Protein product: CASRRGTEAFF. Looking up the rest from reference TRBV25-1 and TRBJ1-1 gives the full variable domain: EADIYQTPRYLVIGTGKKITLECSQTMGHDKMYWYQQDPGMELHLIHYSYGVNSTEKGDLSSESTVSRIRTEHFPLTLESARPSHTSQYLCASRRGTEAFFGQGTRLTVV.

The chain recombines TRBV5-4 with TRBJ2-2; TRBD1 agrees at 7 bases. Germline V gives CDR1 SGHNT, CDR2 YYREEE (reference sequence). Trimming removed 4 bases from V and 6 bases from J; junction bases left unmatched: 9. The CDR3 covers 15 residues. CDR3 DNA: TGTGCCAGCAGCCCGTGGACAGGTTCGCCCGGGGAGCTGTTTTTT. This translates into CASSPWTGSPGELFF. The full variable domain, with the rest looked up from reference TRBV5-4 and TRBJ2-2, is ETGVTQSPTHLIKTRGQQVTLRCSSQSGHNTVSWYQQALGQGPQFIFQYYREEENGRGNFPPRFSGLQFPNYSSELNVNALELDDSALYLCASSPWTGSPGELFFGEGSRLTVL.

This chain joins TRBV23-1 and TRBJ2-7; D not certain. TRBV23-1 is marked as an open reading frame, function uncertain. V lost 1 base and J lost 0, with 7 bases in between. This CDR3 region has 14 residues. The CDR3, as DNA: TGCGCCAGCAGTCAATGGCTGTTCTCCTACGAGCAGTACTTC. As protein: CASSQWLFSYEQYF.

The chain has TRBV29-1 and TRBJ2-1; 7 bases are shared with TRBD1. This CDR3 is built from 13 residues. Unmatched junction bases numbered 6, after V lost 8 bases and J lost 2 bases. Germline V gives CDR1 SQVTM, CDR2 ANQGSEA. CDR3 in amino acids: CSLRDSTYNEQFF. The CDR3 nucleotides are TGCAGCCTCCGGGACAGTACCTACAATGAGCAGTTCTTC.

The V gene is TRBV7-3, the J gene TRBJ1-1; D might be TRBD1 (6 bases). Germline loops: CDR1 SGHTA, CDR2 FQGTGA. Trimming removed 4 bases at V and 4 bases at J, with 19 bases between. This CDR3 contains 16 residues. The CDR3 coding sequence is TGTGCCAGCAGCTCGAACGCGGGGGGCTTGGGCACTGAAGCTTTCTTT. Its protein product is CASSSNAGGLGTEAFF.

This clone has only one observation. In the same sample, other DNA sequences code for this CDR3. V gene TRBV18 combines with J gene TRBJ2-7; possibly TRBD1 for D (6 bases). The germline CDR1 and CDR2 sequences are KGHSH and LQKENI. The ends were cut back, 3 bases at V and 0 bases at J, with 9 bases in the middle. This CDR3 region has 14 residues. CDR3 region: CASSPTGLSYEQYF. For the CDR3, the DNA is TGTGCCAGCTCACCCACAGGGCTCTCCTACGAGCAGTACTTC.

V usage is TRBV5-1 and J usage is TRBJ1-5, with TRBD1 matching over 8 bases. The CDR3 is 14 residues long. The V and J ends lost 0 bases and 8 bases, in that order; junction bases with no gene match: 4. CDR1 is SGHRS and CDR2 is YFSETQ in the germline V gene. CDR3 nucleotide sequence: TGCGCCAGCAGCTTGGGACAGGGGAGGGAGCCCCAGCATTTT. Translation: CASSLGQGREPQHF.

Worth noting for this clone: A junction boundary mismatches the germline segment, possibly from a read error. The V gene is TRBV2, the J gene TRBJ2-7; a possible D gene is TRBD1 (5 bases). The CDR3 covers 11 residues. Germline V gene sequence: CDR1 SNHLY, CDR2 FYNNEI. The CDR3 sequence is CASSVDRTRDF. The CDR3 DNA sequence: TGTGCCAGCAGTGTTGACAGAACAAGGGACTTC.

The CDR3 reads CASNLPGDNYGYTF. The DNA for the CDR3 is TGTGCCAGTAACCTCCCGGGGGATAACTATGGCTACACCTTC. V gene TRBV19 combines with J gene TRBJ1-2; D perhaps matches TRBD1 (5 bases). The CDR3 consists of 14 residues. V was clipped by 7 bases and J by 1 base, with 13 bases between them. The V gene's germline CDR1 is LNHDA and CDR2 SQIVND (reference sequence). The full variable domain, in which reference TRBV19 and TRBJ1-2 provide the parts outside the CDR3, is DGGITQSPKYLFRKEGQNVTLSCEQNLNHDAMYWYRQDPGQGLRLIYYSQIVNDFQKGDIAEGYSVSREKKESFPLTVTSAQKNPTAFYLCASNLPGDNYGYTFGSGTRLTVV.

The rearrangement links TRBV11-2 to TRBJ2-6, with a tentative D call TRBD1 (6 bases). This CDR3 contains 16 residues. Germline V gene lookup returns CDR1 SGHAT and CDR2 FQNNGV. V lost 4 bases to trimming and J lost 0 bases, with 10 bases between them. CDR3 nucleotide sequence: TGTGCCAGCAGCTACGGACAGAGCTCTGGGGCCAACGTCCTGACTTTC. This translates into CASSYGQSSGANVLTF.

CDR3 nucleotides: TGCGCCAGCAGCTTGGGGGGGACAGGGCGAGGAACTGAAGCTTTCTTT. Translating gives CASSLGGTGRGTEAFF. The J gene is TRBJ1-1, the V gene TRBV5-1; 9 bases line up with TRBD1. CDR1 is SGHRS, CDR2 YFSETQ, per germline. The V gene end was trimmed by 0 bases and the J gene end by 5 bases; junction bases not matched to a gene: 8. The CDR3 contains 16 residues.

A single count supports this clone. This chain connects TRBV5-1 to TRBJ2-7; 8 bases agree with TRBD1. CDR3 length: 12 residues. Germline CDR1 reads SGHRS; CDR2 reads YFSETQ. V dropped 4 bases and J dropped 6; count of bases not matched to a gene: 3. The CDR3 spells CASSEDRAEQYF. The CDR3 nucleotides are TGCGCCAGCAGCGAGGACAGGGCCGAGCAGTACTTC.

The rearrangement uses TRBV6-6 and TRBJ2-5; D gene unclear. The CDR3 sequence is 14 residues long. CDR1 and CDR2 from the germline V gene are MNHNY and SVGAGI (reference sequence). The germline V and J ends were trimmed by 2 bases and 4 bases, with 11 bases remaining between them. The CDR3 protein is CASSYVNPGETQYF. The CDR3 DNA sequence: TGTGCCAGCAGTTACGTGAACCCGGGAGAGACCCAGTACTTC.

The CDR3 sequence: CASSLAAGSSYEQYF. Written as DNA, the CDR3 is TGTGCCAGCAGCTTAGCCGCCGGGAGCTCCTACGAGCAGTACTTC. V gene TRBV7-9 combines with J gene TRBJ2-7, with D maybe TRBD2 (6 bases). Germline CDR1 SEHNR, CDR2 FQNEAQ (reference sequence). This CDR3 has 15 residues. V was clipped by 0 bases and J by 0 bases, with 9 bases between them.

This chain joins TRBV5-1 and TRBJ1-3; D may be TRBD1 (5 bases). Germline V gene sequence: CDR1 SGHRS, CDR2 YFSETQ. This CDR3 spans 17 amino acids. Trimming pared 3 bases from V and 0 bases from J, leaving 16 bases between. This CDR3 reads CASSSVGGDFSGNTIYF. The DNA for the CDR3 is TGCGCCAGCAGCTCGGTTGGAGGGGACTTCTCTGGAAACACCATATATTTT.

The J gene is TRBJ2-7, the V gene TRBV5-4, with 9 nucleotides matching TRBD1. The ends lost 4 bases at V and 2 bases at J; junction bases unmatched: 10. The germline V gene encodes CDR1 SGHNT and CDR2 YYREEE (reference sequence). The CDR3 covers 16 residues. CDR3 amino acids: CASSPRTGVGTYEQYF. The CDR3 DNA reads TGTGCCAGCAGCCCCCGGACAGGGGTGGGGACCTACGAGCAGTACTTC.